These 7 T cell receptor beta chains came from one sample sequenced in a study of response to subunit inactivated influenza vaccine. MiXCR was run by TCRdb on the RT-PCR reads, yielding one entry per CDR3 protein. The sample yields about 310,000 distinct CDR3 sequences, around 20% seen once. The material sequenced was PBMCs from blood, taken 21 months after vaccination. The receptors were sampled from a man between 45 and 75 years old who received an inactivated influenza vaccine.

This clonotype was recorded a few times. V usage is TRBV12-3 or TRBV12-4 and J usage is TRBJ1-2; no reliable D call. Deletions cut 2 bases from V and 4 bases from J, with 11 bases between. The CDR3 is 14 residues long. The CDR3 DNA follows: TGTGCCAGCAGTTTACAGCCGGTGGGCTATGGCTACACCTTC. Translating gives CASSLQPVGYGYTF.

CDR3 in amino acids: CASSLVLRWPTDTQYF. The CDR3 DNA is TGTGCCAGCAGCTTAGTCCTTCGATGGCCCACAGATACGCAGTATTTT. The chain joins TRBV7-2 to TRBJ2-3; D not resolved. Germline loops: CDR1 SGHTA, CDR2 FQGNSA. The CDR3 has 16 amino acids. V lost 1 base, J lost 2 bases, and 13 bases lay in between.

This clonotype appeared many times. V is TRBV6-5 and J is TRBJ1-2; D may be TRBD1 (5 bases). Deletions cut 9 bases from V and 4 bases from J, with 12 bases between. The CDR3 consists of 12 residues. Germline V CDR1 and CDR2: MNHEY, SVGAGI. The CDR3 loop is CASADKPYGYTF. The CDR3 DNA is TGTGCCAGTGCGGACAAACCCTATGGCTACACCTTC.

The J gene is TRBJ2-3, the V gene TRBV20-1; 9 positions agree with TRBD1. This CDR3 is 14 amino acids long. Germline trimming cut 6 bases from V and 0 bases from J; bases unmatched to any gene: 4. CDR1 and CDR2 from the germline V gene are DFQATT and SNEGSKA (reference sequence). The CDR3 spells CSASGQGSTDTQYF. The CDR3, as DNA: TGCAGTGCCTCCGGACAGGGGAGCACAGATACGCAGTATTTT.

This chain uses TRBV4-1 with TRBJ1-1; 7 bases agree with TRBD1. V shed 1 base, J shed 0 bases, and the junction held 5 bases outside the gene matches. The CDR3 is 16 residues long. CDR1 and CDR2 from the germline V gene are MGHRA and YSYEKL. In nucleotides, the CDR3 is TGCGCCAGCAGCCAAGGGACAGGAACCATGAACACTGAAGCTTTCTTT. Translated, it gives CASSQGTGTMNTEAFF.

In this sample, this clonotype turned up a few times. One end of the junction does not line up with germline, which may come from a read error. The chain links TRBV29-1 to TRBJ2-1; possible D gene TRBD2, 6 bases. Germline CDR1 is SQVTM and CDR2 is ANQGSEA. There are 9 residues in the CDR3. This CDR3 reads CSVETAGLF. DNA for the CDR3: TGCAGCGTTGAAACTGCGGGGCTCTTC.

This clonotype showed up just a few times. The chain has TRBV6-5 and TRBJ2-7, with 9 bases fitting TRBD1. The CDR3 length is 15 residues. The ends lost 2 bases at V and 1 base at J; junction bases unmatched: 3. Germline V lookup: CDR1 MNHEY, CDR2 SVGAGI. The CDR3 is CASSYVQGASYEQYF. DNA for the CDR3: TGTGCCAGCAGTTACGTACAGGGGGCTTCCTACGAGCAGTACTTC.